The 8 T cell receptor beta chains listed next were all sequenced from one sample in a study of blood T cell repertoires in COVID-19. The assay was immunoSEQ multiplex PCR, and TCRdb's table has in-frame clones only and misses some. The sample carries 150,000 to 200,000 clones, around 85% recorded once. Specimen: peripheral blood. Every receptor here comes from a human donor with acute or convalescent COVID-19. The donor label of this sample is uncertain.

The genes are TRBV21-1 and TRBJ2-1; no check of the table's D call, TRBD2, against the DNA was made. TRBV21-1 is termed a pseudogene. This CDR3 is 14 amino acids long. DNA for the CDR3: TGTGCCAGCACCCCGCGGAGCTACTACAATGAGCAGTTCTTC. Its translation is CASTPRSYYNEQFF.

The sample holds a few counts of this clone. The chain has TRBV6-5 and TRBJ1-5; TRBD1 aligns across 7 bases. V lost 7 bases to trimming and J lost 1 base; unmatched junction nucleotides: 7. The length of the CDR3 is 15 residues. The germline gives CDR1 MNHEY, CDR2 SVGAGI. For the CDR3, the DNA is TGTGCCAGCAAGGAAGGACAGGTCAGCAATCAGCCCCAGCATTTT. The encoded protein is CASKEGQVSNQPQHF.

This chain links TRBV5-5 with TRBJ1-5, with a possible D match to TRBD1 (5 bases). The CDR3 spans 15 residues. Trimming left V 5 bases short and J 2 bases short, with 14 bases between. Germline loops: CDR1 SGHKS, CDR2 YYEKEE (reference sequence). This chain's CDR3 is CASSLAGGGNQPQHF. The CDR3 nucleotides read TGTGCCAGCAGTTTAGCCGGGGGAGGCAATCAGCCCCAGCATTTT.

This clone was recorded once. The chain employs TRBV7-9 and TRBJ1-1; D is uncertain. Germline V CDR1 and CDR2: SEHNR, FQNEAQ (reference sequence). This CDR3 has 13 residues. Trimming removed 5 bases at V and 4 bases at J, with 11 bases between. The CDR3 coding sequence is TGTGCCAGCAGCCAGGACGGAGGCACTGAAGCTTTCTTT. Translated, it gives CASSQDGGTEAFF.

The J gene is TRBJ1-3, the V gene TRBV6-5; possibly TRBD1 for D (6 bases). The CDR3 spans 14 residues. The germline V gene encodes CDR1 MNHEY and CDR2 SVGAGI. V dropped 6 bases and J dropped 0 bases, with 9 bases sitting between them. The DNA of the CDR3 is TGTGCCAGCAGCCTCAGGGGCTCTGGAAACACCATATATTTT. It specifies CASSLRGSGNTIYF.

The V gene is TRBV5-1, the J gene TRBJ1-4; D remains ambiguous. The germline V and J ends were trimmed by 0 bases and 5 bases, with 11 bases remaining between them. The CDR3 length is 15 residues. The germline CDR1 and CDR2 sequences are SGHRS and YFSETQ. The CDR3 loop reads CASSLVADSNEKLFF. In DNA, the CDR3 is TGCGCCAGCAGCTTGGTTGCAGACTCCAATGAAAAACTGTTTTTT. Full variable domain (remainder filled in from reference TRBV5-1 and TRBJ1-4): KAGVTQTPRYLIKTRGQQVTLSCSPISGHRSVSWYQQTPGQGLQFLFEYFSETQRNKGNFPGRFSGRQFSNSRSEMNVSTLELGDSALYLCASSLVADSNEKLFFGSGTQLSVL.

This clone was picked up one time. The J gene is TRBJ1-1, the V gene TRBV11-2; D remains ambiguous. Germline values: CDR1 SGHAT, CDR2 FQNNGV. Trimming took 1 base from V and 0 from J, leaving 9 bases between them. The CDR3 contains 15 residues. The CDR3 region is CASSLGFPLNTEAFF. In nucleotides, the CDR3 is TGTGCCAGCAGCTTAGGTTTTCCATTGAACACTGAAGCTTTCTTT.

The chain links TRBV2 to TRBJ1-1; no firm D call. CDR3 length: 12 residues. Per the germline V gene, CDR1 is SNHLY and CDR2 is FYNNEI. Trimming removed 2 bases at V and 1 base at J, with 2 bases between. The CDR3 protein is CASSEQNTEAFF. CDR3 DNA sequence: TGTGCCAGCAGTGAACAGAACACTGAAGCTTTCTTT.